One sample yielded the 19 T cell receptor beta chains listed below, sequenced in a study of blood T cell repertoires in COVID-19. The repertoire was sequenced with immunoSEQ multiplex PCR; TCRdb's copy has only in-frame clones and lacks some. The sample contains about 400,000 clones, 88% of which appear only once. Input material: PBMCs or T cells enriched from blood (not recorded which). All receptors come from a middle-aged woman with acute COVID-19.

This clone was seen repeatedly, ten times or more. The chain couples TRBV6-4 to TRBJ2-2, with a weak D call TRBD1 (5 bases). This CDR3 has 13 residues. Germline-derived CDR1 and CDR2 are MRHNA and SNTAGT. Trimming left V 6 bases short and J 5 bases short, with 10 bases between. CDR3 sequence reads: CASSRVETGELFF. CDR3 DNA: TGTGCCAGCAGCAGGGTTGAGACCGGGGAGCTGTTTTTT.

The genes are TRBV6-5 and TRBJ1-2; the D gene is possibly TRBD1 (5 bases). The CDR3 loop spans 15 amino acids. Germline-derived CDR1 and CDR2 are MNHEY and SVGAGI. V was shortened by 8 bases and J by 5 bases, with 21 bases between the two germline ends. DNA for the CDR3: TGTGCCAGCCAAGGATCGGGACTCCGAGGGTATGGCTACACCTTC. Translation: CASQGSGLRGYGYTF.

This clone was counted a single time. V and J are TRBV7-2 and TRBJ2-7; 7 nucleotides match TRBD1. Germline V gene data show CDR1 as SGHTA and CDR2 as FQGNSA. V dropped 4 bases and J dropped 4; count of bases not matched to a gene: 4. The CDR3 covers 13 residues. CDR3 coding DNA: TGTGCCAGCAGCTACCACAGGGGTTACGAGCAGTACTTC. This translates into CASSYHRGYEQYF.

This chain connects TRBV29-1 to TRBJ2-3; 10 bases agree with TRBD1. J gave up 3 bases and V 2 bases, and 5 bases lay outside the gene matches. Germline CDR1 SQVTM, CDR2 ANQGSEA. This CDR3 has 15 amino acids. CDR3: CSVETGDRGTDTQYF. The CDR3 DNA reads as TGCAGCGTTGAAACGGGGGACAGGGGAACAGATACGCAGTATTTT.

V gene TRBV29-1 combines with J gene TRBJ2-3; TRBD2 agrees at 14 bases. Trimming cost V 7 bases and J 4 bases; bases outside gene matches: 4. The germline V gene has CDR1 SQVTM and CDR2 ANQGSEA. This CDR3 has 14 residues. Here the CDR3 reads CSGRLAGGPDTQYF. The CDR3 nucleotides read TGCAGCGGGCGACTAGCGGGGGGGCCAGATACGCAGTATTTT.

The chain links TRBV10-3 to TRBJ2-2, with D possibly matching TRBD2 (6 bases). Deletions cut 2 bases from V and 2 bases from J, with 9 bases between. The CDR3 spans 15 residues. Germline CDR1 and CDR2: ENHRY and SYGVKD. The CDR3 DNA is TGTGCCATCAGTGAGATCGGGGGAAACACCGGGGAGCTGTTTTTT. Residues: CAISEIGGNTGELFF.

The genes are TRBV15 and TRBJ1-5; no definite D call. The germline V gene encodes CDR1 LNHNV and CDR2 YYDKDF (reference sequence). V gave up 6 bases and J gave up 4 bases, with 7 bases separating them. This CDR3 has 12 residues. The CDR3 DNA follows: TGTGCCACCAGTACAGAGAATCAGCCCCAGCATTTT. It encodes CATSTENQPQHF.

This chain uses TRBV9 with TRBJ2-3; tentatively, D is TRBD2 (5 bases). The length of the CDR3 is 14 residues. Trimming took off 4 bases at V and 0 bases at J, with 9 bases between the two ends. Looked up from germline, CDR1 is SGDLS and CDR2 is YYNGEE. The chain's CDR3 is CASSQSGSTDTQYF. For the CDR3, the DNA is TGTGCCAGCAGCCAGAGCGGCAGCACAGATACGCAGTATTTT.

This clone was detected only once. The chain joins TRBV29-1 to TRBJ2-1; tentatively, D is TRBD2 (6 bases). This CDR3 region has 15 residues. Per germline, CDR1 SQVTM and CDR2 ANQGSEA. V dropped 4 bases and J dropped 5 bases, with 18 bases sitting between them. Here the CDR3 DNA reads TGCAGCGTTGTGTTCGGGGGTGTAGTCAACAATGAGCAGTTCTTC. Its protein product is CSVVFGGVVNNEQFF.

The V and J genes are TRBV6-1 and TRBJ2-3, with 7 bases identical to TRBD1. V dropped 1 base and J dropped 3; count of bases not matched to a gene: 7. There are 16 residues in the CDR3. The germline CDR1 and CDR2 sequences are MNHNS and SASEGT. CDR3: CASSEVVRGTTDTQYF. Written as DNA, the CDR3 is TGTGCCAGCAGTGAAGTAGTCAGGGGGACGACAGATACGCAGTATTTT.

The chain joins TRBV7-6 to TRBJ1-1; D remains ambiguous. V dropped 1 base and J dropped 3 bases, with 6 bases sitting between them. The CDR3 is 13 amino acids. Per germline, CDR1 SGHVS and CDR2 FNYEAQ. In DNA, the CDR3 is TGTGCCAGCAGCTTAGGCGGGCACACTGAAGCTTTCTTT. It is translated as CASSLGGHTEAFF. Variable domain in full (rest from reference TRBV7-6 and TRBJ1-1): GAGVSQSPRYKVTKRGQDVALRCDPISGHVSLYWYRQALGQGPEFLTYFNYEAQQDKSGLPNDRFSAERPEGSISTLTIQRTEQRDSAMYRCASSLGGHTEAFFGQGTRLTVV.

This chain links TRBV5-8 with TRBJ2-7; 7 bases match TRBD1. The CDR3 contains 15 residues. Germline lookup yields CDR1 SGHTS and CDR2 YDEGEE. After removal of 0 bases from V and 3 bases from J, the junction contained 6 bases not matched to a gene. In nucleotides, the CDR3 is TGTGCCAGCAGCTTGGGACAGGGCGTCCTCTACGAGCAGTACTTC. Residues: CASSLGQGVLYEQYF.

This chain links TRBV5-6 with TRBJ1-1; no clear D. The germline V and J ends were trimmed by 1 base and 1 base, with 11 bases remaining between them. There are 15 residues in the CDR3. The germline gives CDR1 SGHDT, CDR2 YYEEEE. CDR3 DNA sequence: TGTGCCAGCAGCTTGTTCGGGGTGGGGAACACTGAAGCTTTCTTT. Encoded protein: CASSLFGVGNTEAFF. Looking up the rest from reference TRBV5-6 and TRBJ1-1 gives the full variable domain: DAGVTQSPTHLIKTRGQQVTLRCSPKSGHDTVSWYQQALGQGPQFIFQYYEEEERQRGNFPDRFSGHQFPNYSSELNVNALLLGDSALYLCASSLFGVGNTEAFFGQGTRLTVV.

The chain carries TRBV29-1 and TRBJ1-2; the match to TRBD1 covers 10 bases. The CDR3 consists of 13 residues. The germline gives CDR1 SQVTM, CDR2 ANQGSEA. The ends lost 5 bases at V and 12 bases at J; junction bases unmatched: 12. Here the CDR3 DNA reads TGCAGCGTTCACGAAGGGACAGGGGTCCCTCACACCTTC. Translating gives CSVHEGTGVPHTF.

This chain links TRBV5-1 with TRBJ2-2; D is undetermined. The CDR3 is made up of 16 amino acids. CDR1 and CDR2 from the germline V gene are SGHRS and YFSETQ. V was trimmed by 2 bases and J by 0 bases, leaving 11 bases between them. As DNA, the CDR3 is TGCGCCAGCAGCTTATCCCGGCGGTCGAACACCGGGGAGCTGTTTTTT. Translation gives CASSLSRRSNTGELFF.

As for this clone: A much larger clone is a single base away; this may be a read error. CDR3 in DNA: TGTGCCAGCAGCTTCGAACAGGGGAACACTGAAGCTTTCTTT. Translated: CASSFEQGNTEAFF. The chain carries TRBV7-9 and TRBJ1-1; D possibly corresponds to TRBD1 (6 bases). The CDR3 runs 14 residues. Trimming took off 3 bases at V and 1 base at J, with 9 bases between the two ends. Germline V gene sequence: CDR1 SEHNR, CDR2 FQNEAQ (reference sequence).

The genes are TRBV5-1 and TRBJ1-1; no definite D call. Germline V gives CDR1 SGHRS, CDR2 YFSETQ. The CDR3 loop spans 11 amino acids. V lost 5 bases and J lost 7, with 9 bases in between. The DNA of the CDR3 is TGCGCCAGCAGGGAGGCAGGTGAAGCTTTCTTT. Protein product: CASREAGEAFF.

This chain links TRBV2 with TRBJ2-7, with D possibly TRBD1 on 5 matching bases. The V and J ends lost 5 bases and 3 bases respectively, with 11 bases between them. Germline loops: CDR1 SNHLY, CDR2 FYNNEI. The CDR3 length is 13 residues. In nucleotides, the CDR3 is TGTGCCAGCAGTCCAGGGTACAACTACGAGCAGTACTTC. This codes for CASSPGYNYEQYF.

The rearrangement uses TRBV7-2 and TRBJ1-6; 9 bases are a match to TRBD1. The CDR3 length is 16 residues. The V segment lost 5 bases and the J segment 7 bases; nucleotides outside the gene matches: 9. Looked up from germline, CDR1 is SGHTA and CDR2 is FQGNSA. This CDR3 is CASSRRSGQGNSPLHF. In DNA form, the CDR3 reads TGTGCCAGCAGCCGTCGGTCGGGACAGGGAAATTCACCCCTCCACTTT. Full variable domain (missing parts from reference TRBV7-2 and TRBJ1-6): GAGVSQSPSNKVTEKGKDVELRCDPISGHTALYWYRQSLGQGLEFLIYFQGNSAPDKSGLPSDRFSAERTGGSVSTLTIQRTQQEDSAVYLCASSRRSGQGNSPLHFGNGTRLTVT.